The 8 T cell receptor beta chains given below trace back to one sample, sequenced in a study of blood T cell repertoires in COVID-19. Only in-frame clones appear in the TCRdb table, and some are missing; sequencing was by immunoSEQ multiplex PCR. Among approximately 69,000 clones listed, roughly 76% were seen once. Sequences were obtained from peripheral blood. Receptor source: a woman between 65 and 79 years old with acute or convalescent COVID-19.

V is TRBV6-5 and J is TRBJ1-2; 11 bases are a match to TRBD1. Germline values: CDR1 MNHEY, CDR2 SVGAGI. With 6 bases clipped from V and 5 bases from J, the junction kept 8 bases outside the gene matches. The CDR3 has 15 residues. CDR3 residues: CASRAPDRGPYGYTF. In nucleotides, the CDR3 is TGTGCCAGCAGAGCCCCGGACAGGGGGCCATATGGCTACACCTTC.

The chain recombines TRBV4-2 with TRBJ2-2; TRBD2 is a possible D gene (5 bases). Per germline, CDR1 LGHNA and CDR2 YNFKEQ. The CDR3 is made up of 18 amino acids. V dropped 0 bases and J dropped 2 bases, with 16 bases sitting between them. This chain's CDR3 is CASSQDRVGVGNTGELFF. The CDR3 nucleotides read TGTGCCAGCAGCCAAGATCGGGTGGGAGTGGGAAACACCGGGGAGCTGTTTTTT.

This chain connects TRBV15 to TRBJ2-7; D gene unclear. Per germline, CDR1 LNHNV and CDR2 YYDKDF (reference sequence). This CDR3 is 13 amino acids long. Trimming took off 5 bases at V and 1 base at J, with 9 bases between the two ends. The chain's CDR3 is CATSPLDSYEQYF. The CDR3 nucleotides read TGTGCCACCAGCCCCCTAGATTCCTACGAGCAGTACTTC.

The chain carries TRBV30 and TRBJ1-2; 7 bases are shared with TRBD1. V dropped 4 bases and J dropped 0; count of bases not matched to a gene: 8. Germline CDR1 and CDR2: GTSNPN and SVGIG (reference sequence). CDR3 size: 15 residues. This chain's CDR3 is CAWNRRQGSNYGYTF. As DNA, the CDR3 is TGTGCCTGGAATAGACGACAGGGATCTAACTATGGCTACACCTTC.

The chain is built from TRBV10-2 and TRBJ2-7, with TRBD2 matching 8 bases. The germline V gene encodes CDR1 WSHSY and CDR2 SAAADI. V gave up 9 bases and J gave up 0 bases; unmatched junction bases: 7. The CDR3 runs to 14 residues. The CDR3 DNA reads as TGCGCCAGTTCTTATAGCGGGATCTCCTACGAGCAGTACTTC. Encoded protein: CASSYSGISYEQYF.

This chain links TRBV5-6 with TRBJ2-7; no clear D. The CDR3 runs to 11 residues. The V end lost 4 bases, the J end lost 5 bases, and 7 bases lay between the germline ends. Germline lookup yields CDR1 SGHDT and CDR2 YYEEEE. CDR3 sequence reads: CASSRRDEQYF. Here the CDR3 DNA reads TGTGCCAGCAGCCGACGGGACGAGCAGTACTTC.

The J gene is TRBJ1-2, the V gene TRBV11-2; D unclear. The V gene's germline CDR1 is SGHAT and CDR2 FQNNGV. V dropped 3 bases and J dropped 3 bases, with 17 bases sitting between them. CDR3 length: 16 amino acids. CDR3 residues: CASSLVAGSAHYGYTF. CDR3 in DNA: TGTGCCAGCAGCTTGGTGGCGGGCAGCGCTCACTATGGCTACACCTTC.

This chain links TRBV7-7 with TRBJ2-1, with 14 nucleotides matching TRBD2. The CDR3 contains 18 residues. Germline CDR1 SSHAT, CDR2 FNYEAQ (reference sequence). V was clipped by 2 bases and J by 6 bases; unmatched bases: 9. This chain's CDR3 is CASSLLVSGTSGSNEQFF. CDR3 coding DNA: TGTGCCAGCAGCTTATTAGTTAGTGGGACTAGCGGGAGCAATGAGCAGTTCTTC.